Below are 7 T cell receptor beta chains sequenced from a single sample in a study of shared clonotypes between healthy human individuals. Produced via immunoSEQ multiplex PCR; TCRdb's table is partial and in-frame only. The profile shows more than 2,000,000 clones, 85% to 95% of them singletons. Source material: naive CD4+ T cells from PBMCs. The sample's subset: CD45RA+ positively selected. All receptors come from a man aged 18 to 30 in good health. Some clones in this sample may be carry-over from other donors' samples.

CDR3 DNA sequence: TGTGCCAGCTACGACAGGGGAGCTGGAAACACCATATATTTT. Protein product: CASYDRGAGNTIYF. The chain employs TRBV28 and TRBJ1-3, with 8 positions matching TRBD1. This CDR3 comprises 14 residues. V lost 8 bases, J lost 2 bases, and 5 bases stayed unmatched. From germline, CDR1 is MDHEN and CDR2 SYDVKM. The full variable domain, in which reference TRBV28 and TRBJ1-3 provide the parts outside the CDR3, is DVKVTQSSRYLVKRTGEKVFLECVQDMDHENMFWYRQDPGLGLRLIYFSYDVKMKEKGDIPEGYSVSREKKERFSLILESASTNQTSMYLCASYDRGAGNTIYFGEGSWLTVV.

This chain joins TRBV28 and TRBJ2-3; the D gene could be TRBD1 or TRBD2 (6 bases each). The germline CDR1 and CDR2 sequences are MDHEN and SYDVKM. V dropped 8 bases and J dropped 4 bases, with 16 bases sitting between them. CDR3 length equals 14 residues. The CDR3 sequence: CASQTQRGADTQYF. The CDR3 DNA reads TGTGCCAGCCAAACTCAAAGGGGGGCAGATACGCAGTATTTT.

This chain joins TRBV5-4 and TRBJ2-3; a possible D gene is TRBD1 (6 bases). The CDR3 contains 15 residues. V was clipped by 1 base and J by 2 bases, with 11 bases between them. The germline gives CDR1 SGHNT, CDR2 YYREEE (reference sequence). CDR3 loop: CASSLIRGVTDTQYF. The CDR3 DNA sequence: TGTGCCAGCAGCTTGATCAGGGGAGTCACAGATACGCAGTATTTT. Full variable domain (rest looked up from reference TRBV5-4 and TRBJ2-3): ETGVTQSPTHLIKTRGQQVTLRCSSQSGHNTVSWYQQALGQGPQFIFQYYREEENGRGNFPPRFSGLQFPNYSSELNVNALELDDSALYLCASSLIRGVTDTQYFGPGTRLTVL.

The chain couples TRBV18 to TRBJ1-2; maybe TRBD1 (5 bases). This CDR3 is 17 amino acids long. V shed 3 bases and J shed 4 bases, with 21 bases lying between them. From germline, CDR1 is KGHSH and CDR2 LQKENI. CDR3 residues: CASSPDGRGRLSYGYTF. The CDR3 DNA sequence: TGTGCCAGCTCACCTGATGGGAGGGGCAGGTTGAGCTATGGCTACACCTTC.

This rearrangement joins TRBV28 to TRBJ1-5, with 8 bases identical to TRBD1. V lost 4 bases and J lost 3; bases outside the gene matches: 5. This CDR3 comprises 15 residues. Germline lookup yields CDR1 MDHEN and CDR2 SYDVKM. CDR3 protein: CASSWDRPYNQPQHF. For the CDR3, the DNA is TGTGCCAGCAGTTGGGACAGGCCTTACAATCAGCCCCAGCATTTT. Combining the CDR3 with reference TRBV28 and TRBJ1-5 gives the whole variable domain DVKVTQSSRYLVKRTGEKVFLECVQDMDHENMFWYRQDPGLGLRLIYFSYDVKMKEKGDIPEGYSVSREKKERFSLILESASTNQTSMYLCASSWDRPYNQPQHFGDGTRLSIL.

The chain has TRBV29-1 and TRBJ2-3, with D perhaps matching TRBD1 (6 bases). The CDR3 consists of 13 residues. Trimming removed 5 bases at V and 5 bases at J, with 14 bases between. Germline CDR1 and CDR2: SQVTM and ANQGSEA. Here the CDR3 reads CSVLGGFGDTQYF. In DNA form, the CDR3 reads TGCAGCGTTCTTGGGGGCTTCGGAGATACGCAGTATTTT.

In DNA form, the CDR3 reads TGCGCCAGCAGCCCCCCCGTAGGGGGACAGCCCCAGCATTTT. Residues: CASSPPVGGQPQHF. The chain recombines TRBV4-1 with TRBJ1-5; maybe TRBD1 (6 bases). This CDR3 is built from 14 residues. Germline V gene lookup returns CDR1 MGHRA and CDR2 YSYEKL. The V end was cut by 4 bases, the J end by 7 bases, with 14 bases between.